Listed here are 15 T cell receptor beta chains from one sample, sequenced in a study of T-cell memory formation after mild COVID-19 (dated by TCRdb to the early 2020s). Preparation of the library involved 5' RACE. Sequencing took place on an Illumina NovaSeq 6000. The raw public data were reprocessed by TCRdb itself: fastp quality trimming at Q25, MiXCR clonotype calling, in-frame beta chains only. Here each entry gathers all rows of one CDR3 protein and keeps the most common genes and DNA. Recorded for this sample are 300,000 to 350,000 distinct CDR3 sequences; 14% of them occurred a single time. Roughly a fifth of the sample lies in the top ten. What was sequenced was PBMCs or a T cell subset sorted from them (not recorded which). These receptors all come from a man younger than 35 who had mild COVID-19 (a few samples of this study predate the infection). The sample titles of this study are shuffled in the database, so cell type and time point are left out; the donor was told from shared clones.

The chain links TRBV29-1 to TRBJ2-7; 10 bases are shared with TRBD1. There are 14 residues in the CDR3. V lost 5 bases to trimming and J lost 1 base; unmatched junction nucleotides: 5. CDR1 is SQVTM, CDR2 ANQGSEA, per germline. CDR3 in amino acids: CSVSPGQGSYEQYF. The CDR3 nucleotides are TGCAGCGTTAGCCCGGGACAGGGGTCCTACGAGCAGTACTTC.

This chain joins TRBV6-5 and TRBJ1-5; no clear D gene. Germline V gene data show CDR1 as MNHEY and CDR2 as SVGAGI. The CDR3 runs to 14 residues. V was trimmed by 4 bases and J by 0 bases, leaving 7 bases between them. As DNA, the CDR3 is TGTGCCAGCAGTTCACTAGCTAGCAATCAGCCCCAGCATTTT. Amino acids: CASSSLASNQPQHF.

The chain employs TRBV29-1 and TRBJ2-1; 7 positions agree with TRBD1. The junction had 5 bases not matched to a gene; V was cut back by 6 bases and J by 0 bases. This CDR3 has 14 residues. CDR1 and CDR2 (germline): SQVTM, ANQGSEA. This chain's CDR3 is CSVERDSSYNEQFF. CDR3 bases: TGCAGCGTGGAAAGGGACAGCTCCTACAATGAGCAGTTCTTC.

The chain uses TRBV5-4 and TRBJ2-3; D is possibly TRBD1 or TRBD2 (5 bases each). This CDR3 comprises 14 residues. CDR1 is SGHNT and CDR2 is YYREEE in the germline V gene (reference sequence). V was shortened by 0 bases and J by 6 bases, with 11 bases between the two germline ends. The CDR3 DNA sequence: TGTGCCAGCAGCTTGGGACGGGGCGCGGATACGCAGTATTTT. Its protein is CASSLGRGADTQYF.

In this sample, this clonotype turned up once. This chain uses TRBV20-1 with TRBJ2-3; 9 bases fit TRBD1. The trim removed 6 bases at V and 0 bases at J, leaving 4 bases unmatched. The CDR3 covers 14 residues. Germline V gene data show CDR1 as DFQATT and CDR2 as SNEGSKA (reference sequence). The DNA for the CDR3 is TGCAGTGCGTACAGGGGGCGAAGCACAGATACGCAGTATTTT. Protein sequence: CSAYRGRSTDTQYF.

This clonotype came up a few times. CDR3 residues: CASGAARNEKLFF. CDR3 nucleotides: TGTGCCAGCGGGGCAGCACGTAATGAAAAACTGTTTTTT. This chain uses TRBV7-2 with TRBJ1-4, with D perhaps TRBD1 (5 bases). This CDR3 is 13 amino acids long. The V gene's germline CDR1 is SGHTA and CDR2 FQGNSA. Trimming removed 8 bases at V and 4 bases at J, with 11 bases between.

A few counts support this clonotype. The chain recombines TRBV10-3 with TRBJ1-1; maybe TRBD1 (6 bases). CDR1 and CDR2 from the germline V gene are ENHRY and SYGVKD. The CDR3 is made up of 14 amino acids. V was cut by 10 bases and J by 3 bases, with 18 bases left in between. CDR3 bases: TGTGCCACCCGACTGACAGGACGGGACACTGAAGCTTTCTTT. Amino acid sequence: CATRLTGRDTEAFF.

This clonotype was seen a handful of times. The chain recombines TRBV27 with TRBJ2-2, with D uncertain. Looked up from germline, CDR1 is MNHEY and CDR2 is SMNVEV (reference sequence). Trimming took off 2 bases at V and 9 bases at J, with 10 bases between the two ends. This CDR3 spans 13 amino acids. The CDR3 sequence: CASSLVKDRELFF. In nucleotides, the CDR3 is TGTGCCAGCAGTTTAGTAAAGGACCGGGAGCTGTTTTTT.

The V gene is TRBV12-3 or TRBV12-4, the J gene TRBJ1-5, with D possibly matching TRBD1 (6 bases). Trimming removed 3 bases from V and 4 bases from J, with 10 bases in between. CDR3 length: 14 residues. In DNA, the CDR3 is TGTGCCAGCAGTTTTAAGGGGGGGAATCAGCCCCAGCATTTT. It is translated as CASSFKGGNQPQHF.

This chain uses TRBV7-9 with TRBJ1-2, with TRBD1 as a possible D gene (5 bases). The CDR3 runs to 14 residues. Trimming stripped 3 bases from V and 2 bases from J, with 10 bases between. The germline V gene has CDR1 SEHNR and CDR2 FQNEAQ (reference sequence). CDR3 loop: CASSFPGRNYGYTF. As DNA, the CDR3 is TGTGCCAGCAGCTTTCCAGGGCGCAACTATGGCTACACCTTC. Filled out from reference TRBV7-9 and TRBJ1-2, the complete variable domain reads DTGVSQNPRHKITKRGQNVTFRCDPISEHNRLYWYRQTLGQGPEFLTYFQNEAQLEKSRLLSDRFSAERPKGSFSTLEIQRTEQGDSAMYLCASSFPGRNYGYTFGSGTRLTVV.

The chain carries TRBV4-3 and TRBJ2-7; the D gene could be TRBD1 or TRBD2 (5 bases each). Trimming stripped 1 base from V and 3 bases from J, with 13 bases between. The CDR3 is made up of 15 amino acids. Per the germline V gene, CDR1 is LGHNA and CDR2 is YSLEER. For the CDR3, the DNA is TGCGCCAGCAGCCAAGGCCGGGGCCGGGGCTACGAGCAGTACTTC. Residues: CASSQGRGRGYEQYF.

The chain uses TRBV5-1 and TRBJ2-3; D is possibly TRBD1 or TRBD2 (5 bases each). The CDR3 has 19 amino acids. V was trimmed by 0 bases and J by 1 base, leaving 21 bases between them. The germline V gene has CDR1 SGHRS and CDR2 YFSETQ. This CDR3 reads CASSLARGPGKRGTDTQYF. The CDR3 coding sequence is TGCGCCAGCAGCTTGGCCAGAGGGCCAGGGAAGAGGGGCACAGATACGCAGTATTTT.

This clonotype showed up just a few times. The genes are TRBV6-2 or TRBV6-3 and TRBJ2-5; D is unresolved. Trimming shortened V by 0 bases and J by 6 bases, and 5 bases separated the two germline ends. This CDR3 contains 12 residues. CDR1 and CDR2 from the germline V gene are MNHEY and SVGEGT. CDR3 nucleotide sequence: TGTGCCAGCAGTTACTCGTCGAAGACCCAGTACTTC. It specifies CASSYSSKTQYF.

There are a few counts of this clonotype. J is TRBJ2-2 and V is TRBV9; the D is unclear. The germline gives CDR1 SGDLS, CDR2 YYNGEE. V lost 0 bases and J 1 base, leaving 4 bases between the germline ends. The CDR3 has 14 amino acids. The CDR3 region has the DNA TGTGCCAGCAGCGTAGCGGGGAACACCGGGGAGCTGTTTTTT. The encoded protein is CASSVAGNTGELFF.

This chain connects TRBV7-9 to TRBJ1-1; 7 bases agree with TRBD1. The V gene end was trimmed by 5 bases and the J gene end by 4 bases; junction bases not matched to a gene: 10. The CDR3 runs to 15 residues. Germline V gene sequence: CDR1 SEHNR, CDR2 FQNEAQ (reference sequence). The CDR3 DNA follows: TGTGCCAGCAGCGCCGCACAGGGGAGAAGCACTGAAGCTTTCTTT. Translated, it gives CASSAAQGRSTEAFF. Supplemented by reference TRBV7-9 and TRBJ1-1, the full variable domain reads DTGVSQNPRHKITKRGQNVTFRCDPISEHNRLYWYRQTLGQGPEFLTYFQNEAQLEKSRLLSDRFSAERPKGSFSTLEIQRTEQGDSAMYLCASSAAQGRSTEAFFGQGTRLTVV.